This T cell receptor (beta chain) was obtained from a study of metastatic and nonmetastatic thyroid tumors. Study information: Both malignant and benign thyroid patients supplied peripheral blood and tumor or nodule tissue samples, across which the repertoires of these patients were then compared. Findings and caveats of the study: A significant increase in TCR beta diversity was reportedly seen in malignant thyroid tumors relative to benign nodules, in blood and tumor.

This clone has a count of ten or more. No antigen is known for it. As processed by the authors: Clinicopathological groups supplied CDR3 differences that were used to build a distant-metastasis classifier for papillary thyroid cancer. TCRdb re-clonotyped the PCR reads via MiXCR. TCRdb's processing, not the authors', yielded these V and J calls. Of 25,000 to 35,000 clones detected, about 30% appear once; the ten largest clones hold approximately 30%. Patients had received no treatment of any kind before thyroid surgery. Looked up from germline, CDR1 is DFQATT and CDR2 is SNEGSKA (reference sequence). This CDR3 is built from 12 residues. Trimming removed 1 base at V and 1 base at J, with 4 bases between.

The sequence was collected from a female donor with papillary thyroid cancer or a benign thyroid nodule (not recorded which). Some clones in this sample may be carry-over from other donors' samples. The source material was blood. The chain recombines TRBV20-1 with TRBJ1-1; D not resolved. CDR3 sequence (DNA): TGCAGTGCTAGAGTACGGAACACTGAAGCTTTCTTT. This translates into CSARVRNTEAFF.